The next 26 T cell receptor beta chains were all read from a single sample in a study of monozygotic twins with inflammatory bowel disease. TCRdb re-called the 5' RACE reads; one entry per CDR3 protein, DNA not given. The sample table sets out approximately 85,000 distinct CDR3 sequences. Material: blood. The receptor source for this set is a human donor with ulcerative colitis or Crohn's disease, or a healthy co-twin of an affected twin (not recorded which).

The genes are TRBV5-5 and TRBJ1-6; TCRdb selects TRBD1, and the lack of DNA leaves this call unchecked. The germline V gene encodes CDR1 SGHKS and CDR2 YYEKEE (reference sequence). The CDR3 covers 16 residues. The CDR3 protein is CASSFRESSYNSPLHF.

The rearrangement joins TRBV16 to TRBJ2-2. The CDR3 consists of 17 residues. Germline V CDR1 and CDR2: KGHSY, FQNENV. CDR3 sequence reads: CASSQFSPAHGTGELFF.

V is TRBV12-3 or TRBV12-4 and J is TRBJ2-5; the D gene TCRdb calls, TRBD1, cannot be checked with no DNA. The CDR3 is 16 amino acids. The CDR3 sequence: CASSPGLGGQKETQYF.

CDR3 protein: CASSTGVGTEAFF. The chain has TRBV7-8 and TRBJ1-1; the TCRdb D gene call, TRBD1, has no DNA to confirm it. The CDR3 contains 13 residues. The germline CDR1 and CDR2 sequences are SGHVS and FQNEAQ.

This chain links TRBV20-1 with TRBJ1-5; TCRdb's D gene call, TRBD1, goes unchecked for lack of DNA. The CDR3 covers 14 residues. Germline CDR1 DFQATT, CDR2 SNEGSKA (reference sequence). The CDR3 sequence is CSALGQVLNQPQHF.

The V and J genes are TRBV5-6 and TRBJ2-3. Germline V gene data show CDR1 as SGHDT and CDR2 as YYEEEE. The CDR3 sequence is 13 residues long. The CDR3 protein is CASSPMVGDTQYF.

The chain is built from TRBV10-3 and TRBJ1-2. CDR3 size: 14 residues. The germline V gene has CDR1 ENHRY and CDR2 SYGVKD. The chain's CDR3 is CAISESSGRGGPTF.

V gene TRBV6-5 combines with J gene TRBJ2-7; without DNA, the TCRdb call of TRBD1 cannot be checked. Looked up from germline, CDR1 is MNHEY and CDR2 is SVGAGI. The CDR3 spans 15 residues. The CDR3 sequence is CASSYSGTGSYEQYF.

The gene calls are TRBV5-1 and TRBJ2-2; the TRBD2 assignment by TCRdb is unverifiable without DNA. CDR1 SGHRS and CDR2 YFSETQ come from the germline V gene. This CDR3 spans 13 amino acids. The CDR3 spells CASKQEGTGELFF.

Here the CDR3 reads CASSFWRTGELFF. The chain recombines TRBV28 with TRBJ2-2. The germline CDR1 and CDR2 sequences are MDHEN and SYDVKM. The CDR3 spans 13 residues. The full variable domain, in which reference TRBV28 and TRBJ2-2 provide the parts outside the CDR3, is DVKVTQSSRYLVKRTGEKVFLECVQDMDHENMFWYRQDPGLGLRLIYFSYDVKMKEKGDIPEGYSVSREKKERFSLILESASTNQTSMYLCASSFWRTGELFFGEGSRLTVL.

The chain carries TRBV7-2 and TRBJ2-1; TCRdb's assignment of TRBD1 cannot be checked, as there is no DNA. This CDR3 has 17 amino acids. Germline values: CDR1 SGHTA, CDR2 FQGNSA. Here the CDR3 reads CASSFLGTGTRPHEQFF.

The rearrangement links TRBV11-2 to TRBJ2-1; TCRdb gives TRBD2 as the D gene, but with no DNA this cannot be confirmed. From germline, CDR1 is SGHAT and CDR2 FQNNGV. The CDR3 extends over 15 amino acids. The CDR3 protein is CASSLDAGTYNEQFF.

The chain's CDR3 is CASRLQGARPNNEQFF. J is TRBJ2-1 and V is TRBV2; TCRdb reports TRBD1, a call that lacks DNA to check it against. Germline V gives CDR1 SNHLY, CDR2 FYNNEI. The CDR3 consists of 16 residues.

The chain has TRBV14 and TRBJ1-2; lacking DNA, the TRBD1 call made by TCRdb goes unchecked. The germline V gene has CDR1 SGHDN and CDR2 FVKESK. The CDR3 contains 15 residues. CDR3 region: CASSQSGEGAKGYTF.

The chain has TRBV5-4 and TRBJ1-4; TCRdb gives TRBD1 as the D gene, but with no DNA this cannot be confirmed. This CDR3 is built from 16 residues. CDR1 SGHNT and CDR2 YYREEE come from the germline V gene (reference sequence). CDR3 amino acids: CASSQPFGRGNEKLFF. Together with reference TRBV5-4 and TRBJ1-4, the CDR3 gives the full variable domain: ETGVTQSPTHLIKTRGQQVTLRCSSQSGHNTVSWYQQALGQGPQFIFQYYREEENGRGNFPPRFSGLQFPNYSSELNVNALELDDSALYLCASSQPFGRGNEKLFFGSGTQLSVL.

The J gene is TRBJ1-5, the V gene TRBV7-2. This CDR3 has 15 residues. In germline, CDR1 is SGHTA, CDR2 FQGNSA. The CDR3 here is CASSSEQGGNQPQHF.

CDR3 sequence reads: CSASQNNQPQHF. V gene TRBV20-1 combines with J gene TRBJ1-5. Per germline, CDR1 DFQATT and CDR2 SNEGSKA (reference sequence). This CDR3 region has 12 residues.

The chain uses TRBV20-1 and TRBJ2-3; TCRdb indicates TRBD1, and absent DNA this call remains unverified. CDR1 and CDR2 from the germline V gene are DFQATT and SNEGSKA (reference sequence). CDR3 length: 15 amino acids. The CDR3 sequence: CSARPRGSITDTQYF.

The chain carries TRBV6-4 and TRBJ1-1; TCRdb picks TRBD1, but there is no DNA to check that call. This CDR3 contains 13 residues. The germline V gene encodes CDR1 MRHNA and CDR2 SNTAGT. The CDR3: CASSTQGGTEAFF.

The V and J genes are TRBV24-1 and TRBJ2-2; the D gene TCRdb calls, TRBD2, cannot be checked with no DNA. The CDR3 totals 14 residues. Germline CDR1 reads KGHDR; CDR2 reads SFDVKD. This chain's CDR3 is CATSDSRGGGELFF.

The chain combines TRBV11-2 with TRBJ1-6. Germline CDR1 and CDR2: SGHAT and FQNNGV. The CDR3 sequence is 15 residues long. The chain's CDR3 is CASSPGYPPRSPLHF.

The chain couples TRBV12-3 or TRBV12-4 to TRBJ1-6. The CDR3 runs 11 residues. This CDR3 reads CASKLNSPLHF.

The chain joins TRBV6-1 to TRBJ1-4; there is no DNA to check the TCRdb D call of TRBD1. Per germline, CDR1 MNHNS and CDR2 SASEGT. The CDR3 has 15 amino acids. The CDR3: CASSVRVSSREKLFF.

The chain uses TRBV19 and TRBJ1-5. Germline loops: CDR1 LNHDA, CDR2 SQIVND (reference sequence). The CDR3 is 13 amino acids. CDR3 region: CASRPPSNQPQHF.

This chain joins TRBV6-6 and TRBJ2-5; as DNA is missing, the TRBD2 call by TCRdb cannot be tested. The CDR3 sequence is 14 residues long. Germline CDR1 MNHNY, CDR2 SVGAGI (reference sequence). The CDR3: CASKLLAAQETQYF.

V usage is TRBV6-2 or TRBV6-3 and J usage is TRBJ1-5. The CDR3 is 21 amino acids. In germline, CDR1 is MNHEY, CDR2 SVGEGT. This chain's CDR3 is CASSYSIGYIGESGIWQPQHF.